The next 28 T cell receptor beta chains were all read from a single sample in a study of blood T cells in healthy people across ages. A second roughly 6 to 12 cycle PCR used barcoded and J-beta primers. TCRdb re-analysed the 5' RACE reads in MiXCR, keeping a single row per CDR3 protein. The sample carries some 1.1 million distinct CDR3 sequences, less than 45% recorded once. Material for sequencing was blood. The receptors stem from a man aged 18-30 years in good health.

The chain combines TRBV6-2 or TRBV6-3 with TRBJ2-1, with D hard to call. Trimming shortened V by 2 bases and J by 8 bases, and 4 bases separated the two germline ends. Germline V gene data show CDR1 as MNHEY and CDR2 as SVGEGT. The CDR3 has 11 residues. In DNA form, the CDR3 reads TGTGCCAGCAGTTACATCGATGAGCAGTTCTTC. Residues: CASSYIDEQFF.

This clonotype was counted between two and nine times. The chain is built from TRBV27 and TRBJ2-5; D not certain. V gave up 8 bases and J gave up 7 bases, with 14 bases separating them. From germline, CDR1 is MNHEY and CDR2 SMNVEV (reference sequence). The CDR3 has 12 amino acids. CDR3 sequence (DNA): TGTGCCAGCGGAAATAATCCGGGGACCCAGTACTTC. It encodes CASGNNPGTQYF.

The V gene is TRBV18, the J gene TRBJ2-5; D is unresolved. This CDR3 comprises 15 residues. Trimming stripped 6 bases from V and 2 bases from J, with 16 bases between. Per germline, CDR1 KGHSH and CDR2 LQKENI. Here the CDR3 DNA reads TGTGCCAGCTCCCGCAAAATAGAGATACAAGAGACCCAGTACTTC. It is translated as CASSRKIEIQETQYF.

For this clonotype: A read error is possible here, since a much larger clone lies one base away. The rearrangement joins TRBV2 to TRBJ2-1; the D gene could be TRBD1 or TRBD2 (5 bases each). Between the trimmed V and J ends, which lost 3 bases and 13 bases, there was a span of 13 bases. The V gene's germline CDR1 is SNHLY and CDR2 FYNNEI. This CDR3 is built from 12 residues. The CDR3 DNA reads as TGTGCCAGCAGTGAGACAGCGGAGACCCAGTTCTTC. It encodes CASSETAETQFF. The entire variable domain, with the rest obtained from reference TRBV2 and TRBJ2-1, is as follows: EPEVTQTPSHQVTQMGQEVILRCVPISNHLYFYWYRQILGQKVEFLVSFYNNEISEKSEIFDDQFSVERPDGSNFTLKIRSTKLEDSAMYFCASSETAETQFFGPGTRLTVL.

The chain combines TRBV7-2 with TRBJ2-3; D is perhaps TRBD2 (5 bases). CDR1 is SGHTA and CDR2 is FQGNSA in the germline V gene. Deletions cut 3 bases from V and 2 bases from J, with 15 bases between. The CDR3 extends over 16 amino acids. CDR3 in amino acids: CASSLFPADITDTQYF. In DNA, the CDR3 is TGTGCCAGCAGCTTGTTTCCAGCGGATATCACAGATACGCAGTATTTT.

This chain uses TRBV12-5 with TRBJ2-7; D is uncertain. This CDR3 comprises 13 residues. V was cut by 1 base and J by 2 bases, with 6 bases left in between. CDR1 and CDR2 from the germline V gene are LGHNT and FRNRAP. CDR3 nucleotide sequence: TGTGCTAGTGGTTTGGGGGTTACCTACGAGCAGTACTTC. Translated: CASGLGVTYEQYF. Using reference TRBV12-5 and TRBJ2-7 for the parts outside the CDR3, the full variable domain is DARVTQTPRHKVTEMGQEVTMRCQPILGHNTVFWYRQTMMQGLELLAYFRNRAPLDDSGMPKDRFSAEMPDATLATLKIQPSEPRDSAVYFCASGLGVTYEQYFGPGTRLTVT.

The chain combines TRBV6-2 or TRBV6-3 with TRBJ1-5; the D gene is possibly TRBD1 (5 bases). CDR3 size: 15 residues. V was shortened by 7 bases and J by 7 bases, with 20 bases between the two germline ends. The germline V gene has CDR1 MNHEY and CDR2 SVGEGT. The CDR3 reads CASTPERGSGQPQHF. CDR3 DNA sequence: TGTGCCAGCACCCCAGAGAGGGGCTCAGGGCAGCCCCAGCATTTT.

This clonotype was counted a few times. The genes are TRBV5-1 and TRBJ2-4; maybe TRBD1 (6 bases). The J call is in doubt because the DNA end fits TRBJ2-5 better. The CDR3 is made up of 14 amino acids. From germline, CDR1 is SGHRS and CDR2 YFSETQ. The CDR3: CASSFNRVSETQYF. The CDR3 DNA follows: TGCGCCAGCAGCTTCAACAGGGTGTCAGAGACCCAGTACTTC.

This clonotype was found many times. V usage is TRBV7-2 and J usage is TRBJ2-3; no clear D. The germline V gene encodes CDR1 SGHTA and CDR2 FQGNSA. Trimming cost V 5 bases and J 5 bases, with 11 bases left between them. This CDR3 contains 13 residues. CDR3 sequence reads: CASSLSLGDTQYF. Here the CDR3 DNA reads TGTGCCAGCAGCCTCTCGTTAGGAGATACGCAGTATTTT.

Here the CDR3 reads CASSERSAAIDHEQFF. The CDR3 DNA reads as TGTGCCAGCAGTGAGAGGTCAGCGGCGATCGACCATGAGCAGTTCTTC. The genes are TRBV2 and TRBJ2-1; the D gene is possibly TRBD2 (5 bases). This CDR3 is built from 16 residues. Germline CDR1 SNHLY, CDR2 FYNNEI. V was shortened by 3 bases and J by 8 bases, with 20 bases between the two germline ends.

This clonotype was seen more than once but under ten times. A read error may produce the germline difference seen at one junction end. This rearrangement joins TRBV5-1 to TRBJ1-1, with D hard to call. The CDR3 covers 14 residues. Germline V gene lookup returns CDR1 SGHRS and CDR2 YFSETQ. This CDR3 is CASSLGTGNTEVFF. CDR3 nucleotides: TGCGCCAGCAGCTTGGGGACGGGGAACACTGAAGTTTTCTTT. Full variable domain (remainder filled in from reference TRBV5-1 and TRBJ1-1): KAGVTQTPRYLIKTRGQQVTLSCSPISGHRSVSWYQQTPGQGLQFLFEYFSETQRNKGNFPGRFSGRQFSNSRSEMNVSTLELGDSALYLCASSLGTGNTEVFFGQGTRLTVV.

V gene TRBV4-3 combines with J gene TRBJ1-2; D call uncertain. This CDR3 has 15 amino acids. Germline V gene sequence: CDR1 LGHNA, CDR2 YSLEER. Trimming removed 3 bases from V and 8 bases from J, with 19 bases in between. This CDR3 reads CASSHARGGERGYTF. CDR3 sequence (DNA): TGCGCCAGCAGCCACGCGCGAGGTGGCGAAAGGGGCTACACCTTC.

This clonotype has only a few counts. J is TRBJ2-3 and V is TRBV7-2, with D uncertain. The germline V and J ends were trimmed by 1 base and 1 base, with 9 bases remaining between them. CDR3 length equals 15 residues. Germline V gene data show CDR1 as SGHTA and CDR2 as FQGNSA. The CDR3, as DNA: TGTGCCAGCAGCTTAGTCCACATTCGCACAGATACGCAGTATTTT. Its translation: CASSLVHIRTDTQYF.

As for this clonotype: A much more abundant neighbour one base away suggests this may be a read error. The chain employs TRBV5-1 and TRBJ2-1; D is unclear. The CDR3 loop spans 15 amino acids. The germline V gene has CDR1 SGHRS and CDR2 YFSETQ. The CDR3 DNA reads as TGCGCCAGCAACTTGGACGGAGCCTCCTACAATGAGCAGTTCTTC. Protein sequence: CASNLDGASYNEQFF. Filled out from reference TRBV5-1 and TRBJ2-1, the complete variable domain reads KAGVTQTPRYLIKTRGQQVTLSCSPISGHRSVSWYQQTPGQGLQFLFEYFSETQRNKGNFPGRFSGRQFSNSRSEMNVSTLELGDSALYLCASNLDGASYNEQFFGPGTRLTVL.

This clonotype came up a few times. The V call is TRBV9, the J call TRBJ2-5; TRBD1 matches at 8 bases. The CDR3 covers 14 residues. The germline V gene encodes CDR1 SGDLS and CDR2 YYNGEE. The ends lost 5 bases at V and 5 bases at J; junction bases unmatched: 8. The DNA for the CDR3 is TGTGCCAGCAGTACTACAGGGGGGACGGAGACCCAGTACTTC. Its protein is CASSTTGGTETQYF.

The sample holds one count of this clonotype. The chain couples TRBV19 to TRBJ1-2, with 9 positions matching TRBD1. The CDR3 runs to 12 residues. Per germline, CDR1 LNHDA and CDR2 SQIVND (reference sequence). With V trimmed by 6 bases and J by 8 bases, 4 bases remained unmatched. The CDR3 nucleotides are TGTGCCAGTAGACAGGGGGCTTGGGGCTACACCTTC. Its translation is CASRQGAWGYTF.

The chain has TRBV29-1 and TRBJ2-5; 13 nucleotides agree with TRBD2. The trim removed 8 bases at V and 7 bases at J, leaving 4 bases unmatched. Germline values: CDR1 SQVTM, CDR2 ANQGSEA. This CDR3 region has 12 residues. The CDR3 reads CSLGLAGRTQYF. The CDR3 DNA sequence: TGCAGCTTGGGACTAGCGGGGCGGACCCAGTACTTC.

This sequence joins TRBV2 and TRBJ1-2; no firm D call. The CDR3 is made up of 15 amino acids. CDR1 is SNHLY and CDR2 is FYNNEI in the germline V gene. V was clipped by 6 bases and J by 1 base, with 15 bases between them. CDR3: CASRREVVINYGYTF. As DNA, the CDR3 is TGTGCCAGCAGGAGGGAGGTGGTCATTAACTATGGCTACACCTTC.

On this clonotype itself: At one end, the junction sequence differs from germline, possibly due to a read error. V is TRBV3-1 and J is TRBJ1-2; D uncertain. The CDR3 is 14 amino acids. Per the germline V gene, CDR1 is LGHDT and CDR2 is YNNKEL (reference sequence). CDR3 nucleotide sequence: TGTGCCAGCAGCCCAAGCCCCAATAACTATGGCTGCACCTTC. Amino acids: CASSPSPNNYGCTF.

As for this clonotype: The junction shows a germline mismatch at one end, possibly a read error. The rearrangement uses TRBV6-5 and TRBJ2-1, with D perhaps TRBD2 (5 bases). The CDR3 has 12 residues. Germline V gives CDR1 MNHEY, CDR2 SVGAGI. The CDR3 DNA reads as TGTGCCAGCAGTTACAAGGGAGATGAGCGGTTCTTC. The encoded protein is CASSYKGDERFF.

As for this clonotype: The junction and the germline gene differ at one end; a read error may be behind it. The DNA for the CDR3 is TGCGCCAGCAGCCAAGACACTAGCAATCAGCCCCGGCATTTT. Translating it yields CASSQDTSNQPRHF. This sequence joins TRBV4-1 and TRBJ1-5; no reliable D call. Germline V gene data show CDR1 as MGHRA and CDR2 as YSYEKL. The CDR3 length is 14 residues.

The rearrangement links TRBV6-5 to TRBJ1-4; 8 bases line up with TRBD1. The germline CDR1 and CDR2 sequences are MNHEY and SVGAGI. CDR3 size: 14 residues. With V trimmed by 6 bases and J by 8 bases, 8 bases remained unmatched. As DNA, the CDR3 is TGTGCCAGCAGCTCAGGGGGCGCTTTGGAAAAACTGTTTTTT. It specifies CASSSGGALEKLFF.

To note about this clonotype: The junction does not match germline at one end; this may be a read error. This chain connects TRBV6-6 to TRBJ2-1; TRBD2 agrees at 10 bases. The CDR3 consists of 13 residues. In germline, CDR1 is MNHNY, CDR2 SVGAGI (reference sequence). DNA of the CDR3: TGTGCCAGCAGTAGCGGGGGGGGTAATGGGCAGTTCTTC. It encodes CASSSGGGNGQFF.

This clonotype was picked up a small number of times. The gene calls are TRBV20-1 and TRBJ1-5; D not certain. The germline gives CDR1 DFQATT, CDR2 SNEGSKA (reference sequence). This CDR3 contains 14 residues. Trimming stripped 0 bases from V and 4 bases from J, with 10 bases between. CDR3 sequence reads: CSARDSGRNQPQHF. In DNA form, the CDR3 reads TGCAGTGCTAGAGATTCGGGCAGAAATCAGCCCCAGCATTTT.

The CDR3 sequence: CASSSPYTNTGELFF. CDR3 bases: TGTGCCAGCAGCTCTCCCTATACGAACACCGGGGAGCTGTTTTTT. This chain uses TRBV7-3 with TRBJ2-2; no clear D. CDR1 is SGHTA, CDR2 FQGTGA, per germline. The ends were cut back, 4 bases at V and 0 bases at J, with 9 bases in the middle. The CDR3 sequence is 15 residues long.

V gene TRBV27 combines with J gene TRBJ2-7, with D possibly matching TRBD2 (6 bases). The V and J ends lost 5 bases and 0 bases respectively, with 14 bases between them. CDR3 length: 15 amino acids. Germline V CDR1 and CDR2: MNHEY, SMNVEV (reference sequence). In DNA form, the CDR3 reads TGTGCCAGCAGTGCCCAGGAGGGACTCTCCTACGAGCAGTACTTC. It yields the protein CASSAQEGLSYEQYF.

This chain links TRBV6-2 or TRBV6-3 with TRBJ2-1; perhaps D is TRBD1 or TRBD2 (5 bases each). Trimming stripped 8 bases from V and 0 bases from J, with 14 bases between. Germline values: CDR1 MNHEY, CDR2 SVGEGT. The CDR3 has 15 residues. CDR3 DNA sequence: TGTGCCAGCTGGGGCGAAAGCGGCTCCTACAATGAGCAGTTCTTC. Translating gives CASWGESGSYNEQFF.

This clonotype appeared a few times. In DNA, the CDR3 is TGCAGTGCTTGGACAAACTCTCATACCTACACCTTC. Translating it yields CSAWTNSHTYTF. The chain combines TRBV20-1 with TRBJ1-2; a possible D gene is TRBD1 (5 bases). The CDR3 extends over 12 amino acids. V lost 5 bases to trimming and J lost 10 bases, with 17 bases between them. In germline, CDR1 is DFQATT, CDR2 SNEGSKA (reference sequence).